The next 4 T cell receptor beta chains were all read from a single sample in a study of OX40 agonist ivuxolimab in advanced cancers. The method behind the library was the immunoSEQ multiplex PCR assay. TCRdb mirrors the immuneACCESS table, restricted to in-frame sequences. Some clones are absent from its copies; in checked studies, under half trace to an unresolved V gene, and the reason for the others is unknown. The sample table shows around 75,000 clones, and 89% are seen once. 9% to 10% of the sample rests with the top ten. Sequencing used CD4+ or CD8+ T cells sorted from blood, obtained in a trial of the OX40 agonist ivuxolimab. These receptors all stem from an adult with an advanced solid tumor such as melanoma, head and neck, liver or kidney cancer.

The chain couples TRBV6-7 to TRBJ2-7, with D possibly being TRBD1 (5 bases). TRBV6-7 falls under the ORF class, with uncertain function. Trimming took 2 bases from V and 4 from J, leaving 9 bases between them. This CDR3 contains 13 residues. Here the CDR3 reads CASSYLDMYEQYF. CDR3 nucleotide sequence: TGTGCCAGCAGTTACCTGGACATGTACGAGCAGTACTTC.

The genes are TRBV10-3 and TRBJ2-7; TRBD2 might be the D (6 bases). The CDR3 totals 15 residues. CDR1 and CDR2 from the germline V gene are ENHRY and SYGVKD. V lost 1 base and J 0 bases, leaving 10 bases between the germline ends. CDR3 nucleotides: TGTGCCATCAGTGAGTTTCGGGGAGGCTCCTACGAGCAGTACTTC. Translating gives CAISEFRGGSYEQYF.

V and J are TRBV19 and TRBJ2-1, with D maybe TRBD2 (6 bases). V lost 0 bases and J lost 12, with 12 bases in between. Germline CDR1 is LNHDA and CDR2 is SQIVND (reference sequence). The CDR3 is 13 residues long. The CDR3: CASSIDLGTRQFF. The CDR3 DNA follows: TGTGCCAGTAGTATAGATCTGGGGACTCGGCAGTTCTTC. The variable domain in full, with the rest retrieved from reference TRBV19 and TRBJ2-1, is DGGITQSPKYLFRKEGQNVTLSCEQNLNHDAMYWYRQDPGQGLRLIYYSQIVNDFQKGDIAEGYSVSREKKESFPLTVTSAQKNPTAFYLCASSIDLGTRQFFGPGTRLTVL.

This chain links TRBV6-5 with TRBJ1-2, with 9 bases that match TRBD1. The J segment lost 7 bases and the V segment lost 0 bases, leaving 9 bases of the junction unmatched. Per germline, CDR1 MNHEY and CDR2 SVGAGI. This CDR3 is 16 amino acids long. The CDR3 spells CASSYSYPGTGLGYTF. The CDR3 DNA follows: TGTGCCAGCAGTTACTCGTACCCCGGGACAGGGCTTGGCTACACCTTC.